The rows below give T cell receptor beta chains drawn from one sample of a study of tumour-infiltrating T cells in Burkitt lymphoma. This table comes from immunoSEQ multiplex PCR, and its TCRdb copy is limited to in-frame clones, with some not included. This table holds tens of thousands of clones, more than 25% found once. The sample consisted of tumor tissue. Receptors were obtained from a human donor with Burkitt lymphoma. CDR3s include the opening cysteine and the closing phenylalanine or tryptophan. Fields, in order: J gene, D gene, clone size, V gene, CDR3 DNA, CDR3 protein. A D gene is named only where the DNA matches it firmly. Size is omitted from some rows. Given values are once, few, many or a class for expanded clones.

J: TRBJ2-4; D: .; size: few; V: TRBV10-2; DNA: TGCGCCAGCAGTGAGTCCAGGAGCCCGGGGGCCAAAAACATTCAGTACTTC; CDR3: CASSESRSPGAKNIQYF
J: TRBJ2-5; D: .; size: .; V: TRBV5-8; DNA: TGTGCCAGCAGACCGGCAGGGCAAGAGACCCAGTACTTC; CDR3: CASRPAGQETQYF
J: TRBJ1-6; D: TRBD1; size: .; V: TRBV10-3; DNA: TGTGCCATCAGGGACAGGTTGGCGGTGGATTCACCCCTCCACTTT; CDR3: CAIRDRLAVDSPLHF
J: TRBJ2-3; D: .; size: .; V: TRBV2; DNA: TGTGCCAGCAGCCGGGAACAGGGAAGCACAGATACGCAGTATTTT; CDR3: CASSREQGSTDTQYF
J: TRBJ2-3; D: TRBD2; size: .; V: TRBV9; DNA: TGTGCCAGCAGCCCTTCCGCCGGCCTAGCGGGGCCCCTGTCTGCGCAGTATTTT; CDR3: CASSPSAGLAGPLSAQYF
J: TRBJ2-2; D: .; size: once; V: TRBV4-3; DNA: TGCGCCAGCAGCCTCCGACAGGCCTTGAACACCGGGGAGCTGTTTTTT; CDR3: CASSLRQALNTGELFF
J: TRBJ2-7; D: .; size: .; V: TRBV7-9; DNA: TGTGCCAGCAGCTTAGTTGCAGGGTTACACGAGCAGTACTTC; CDR3: CASSLVAGLHEQYF
J: TRBJ2-7; D: TRBD2; size: few; V: TRBV29-1; DNA: TGCAGCGTCTCCGGGACTAGCGGGTCCTACGAGCAGTACTTC; CDR3: CSVSGTSGSYEQYF
J: TRBJ1-6; D: TRBD1; size: .; V: TRBV5-4; DNA: TGTGCCAGCAGTTCAGGGGGCTTGGATTCACCCCTCCACTTT; CDR3: CASSSGGLDSPLHF
J: TRBJ2-7; D: TRBD2; size: .; V: TRBV7-6; DNA: TGTGCCAGCAGGGCTAGCGGGGGGAACGAGCAGTACTTC; CDR3: CASRASGGNEQYF
J: TRBJ1-3; D: TRBD1; size: .; V: TRBV7-8; DNA: TGTGCCAGCAGCATTATCCACTTTAGTGGACAGGCCGACTCTGGAAACACCATATATTTT; CDR3: CASSIIHFSGQADSGNTIYF
J: TRBJ2-5; D: .; size: .; V: TRBV10-3; DNA: TGTGCCGCCAATGGAAGGGGAGTCCGAGAGACCCAGTACTTC; CDR3: CAANGRGVRETQYF
J: TRBJ2-2; D: TRBD1; size: few; V: TRBV2; DNA: TGTGCCAGCAGAGAAGGGACAGCGAACACCGGGGAGCTGTTTTTT; CDR3: CASREGTANTGELFF
J: TRBJ2-1; D: .; size: .; V: TRBV4-1; DNA: TGCGCCAGCAGCCAAGGGAGGCAGGTCTCCTACAATGAGCAGTTCTTC; CDR3: CASSQGRQVSYNEQFF
J: TRBJ2-6; D: .; size: few; V: TRBV4-3; DNA: TGCGCCAGCAGCCTCCAGAGCTCTGGGGCCAACGTCCTGACTTTC; CDR3: CASSLQSSGANVLTF
J: TRBJ1-2; D: .; size: .; V: TRBV29-1; DNA: TGCAGCGTTGAGTCGCACTACGGGATGAGGGGCAGGGGAGAAGCTAACTATGGCTACACCTTC; CDR3: CSVESHYGMRGRGEANYGYTF
J: TRBJ1-2; D: .; size: .; V: TRBV6-5; DNA: TGTGCCAGCAGTTACGGGGGACGACGGTATGGCTACACCTTC; CDR3: CASSYGGRRYGYTF
J: TRBJ1-1; D: TRBD1; size: .; V: TRBV4-2; DNA: TGTGCCAGCAGCCAAGATTTTGGGACAGGGCTAGGGAGCACTGAAGCTTTCTTT; CDR3: CASSQDFGTGLGSTEAFF
J: TRBJ2-5; D: TRBD2; size: few; V: TRBV5-4; DNA: TGTGCCAGCAGCTTGGGCGGGGGGGCTCGAGAGACCCAGTACTTC; CDR3: CASSLGGGARETQYF
J: TRBJ2-1; D: .; size: few; V: TRBV4-2; DNA: TGTGCCAGCAGCCAAGCGACTAGTCGCAATGAGCAGTTCTTC; CDR3: CASSQATSRNEQFF
J: TRBJ1-2; D: TRBD1; size: .; V: TRBV18; DNA: TGTGCCAGCTCACTCTCGTCGGACAGGGTCGTCTATGGCTACACCTTC; CDR3: CASSLSSDRVVYGYTF
J: TRBJ2-7; D: TRBD1; size: .; V: TRBV5-6; DNA: TGTGCCAGCCAAACTCCGGGACAGCGATCCTACGAGCAGTACTTC; CDR3: CASQTPGQRSYEQYF
J: TRBJ1-2; D: TRBD1; size: .; V: TRBV4-1; DNA: TGCGCCAGCAGCCAAGGGGACAGGGACTATGGCTACACCTTC; CDR3: CASSQGDRDYGYTF
J: TRBJ2-3; D: .; size: few; V: TRBV13; DNA: TGTGCCAGCAGCCCCCGAATAGGGCGGAGCACAGATACGCAGTATTTT; CDR3: CASSPRIGRSTDTQYF
J: TRBJ1-1; D: .; size: .; V: TRBV19; DNA: TGTGCCAGTACCAACAGGGTTGAGAGCACTGAAGCTTTCTTT; CDR3: CASTNRVESTEAFF
J: TRBJ1-5; D: .; size: .; V: TRBV6-5; DNA: TGTGCCAGCAGTCAAACACCAGGTAGCAATCAGCCCCAGCATTTT; CDR3: CASSQTPGSNQPQHF
J: TRBJ2-2; D: .; size: few; V: TRBV6-5; DNA: TGTGCCAGCAGTTATTTGGCGGGCGCGAACACCGGGGAGCTGTTTTTT; CDR3: CASSYLAGANTGELFF
J: TRBJ2-5; D: .; size: .; V: TRBV5-1; DNA: TGCGCCAGCAGCTTGGCACTAGCTGGCCAAGAGACCCAGTACTTC; CDR3: CASSLALAGQETQYF
J: TRBJ1-1; D: .; size: .; V: TRBV4-1; DNA: TGCGCCAGCAGCCAACCGGTTCCGATGAACACTGAAGCTTTCTTT; CDR3: CASSQPVPMNTEAFF
J: TRBJ2-5; D: .; size: .; V: TRBV6-6; DNA: TGTGCCAGCAGTTATTTCACCGAGGGCCAGTACTTC; CDR3: CASSYFTEGQYF
J: TRBJ2-2; D: .; size: .; V: TRBV7-2; DNA: TGTGCCAGCAGCTTAGGAAAAGGGCAAGGCGGGGAGCTGTTTTTT; CDR3: CASSLGKGQGGELFF
J: TRBJ1-2; D: TRBD1; size: few; V: TRBV5-6; DNA: TGTGCCAGCAGTTTTGGACAGGGAGGGTGGGTCTACACCTTC; CDR3: CASSFGQGGWVYTF
J: TRBJ2-1; D: .; size: .; V: TRBV6-5; DNA: TGTGCCAGGCCGGACAGAACCAATGAGCAGTTCTTC; CDR3: CARPDRTNEQFF
J: TRBJ1-5; D: .; size: .; V: TRBV4-3; DNA: TGCGCCAGCAGCCAAGCGATATCCGATCAGCCCCAGCATTTT; CDR3: CASSQAISDQPQHF
J: TRBJ2-3; D: .; size: .; V: TRBV6-5; DNA: TGTGCCAGCAGGGCCCGGAGGGGGGTTTCAGATACGCAGTATTTT; CDR3: CASRARRGVSDTQYF
J: TRBJ2-1; D: TRBD2; size: few; V: TRBV29-1; DNA: TGCAGCGGAGCGGGGGTCACTTACAATGAGCAGTTCTTC; CDR3: CSGAGVTYNEQFF
J: TRBJ2-1; D: .; size: few; V: TRBV11-1; DNA: TGTGCCAGCAGCTTAGCGGGGGTTGAGCAGTTCTTC; CDR3: CASSLAGVEQFF
J: TRBJ2-5; D: .; size: .; V: TRBV5-8; DNA: TGTGCCAGCAGCAAGCGACCACCCATGGGTTCCGAGACCCAGTACTTC; CDR3: CASSKRPPMGSETQYF
J: TRBJ1-4; D: .; size: medium-sized; V: TRBV5-8; DNA: TGTGCCAGCAGCTTGGGAGGGGTTGGACTGTTTTTT; CDR3: CASSLGGVGLFF
J: TRBJ2-7; D: TRBD1; size: .; V: TRBV4-3; DNA: TGCGCCAGCAGCCAAAGGACAGGCGCTAATGAGCAGTACTTC; CDR3: CASSQRTGANEQYF
J: TRBJ1-1; D: .; size: .; V: TRBV6-1; DNA: TGTGCCAGCAGTGTGGCGGGGTATAGTGGTACTGAAGCTTTCTTT; CDR3: CASSVAGYSGTEAFF
J: TRBJ2-1; D: .; size: few; V: TRBV5-1; DNA: TGCGCCAGCAGCTTACAGACAGTTTCCTACAATGAGCAGTTCTTC; CDR3: CASSLQTVSYNEQFF
J: TRBJ1-1; D: .; size: few; V: TRBV7-3; DNA: TGTGCCAGCAGCTCCTCGATAAACACTGAAGCTTTCTTT; CDR3: CASSSSINTEAFF
J: TRBJ2-5; D: .; size: .; V: TRBV9; DNA: TGTGCCAGCAGCGTAGATAGCGGTCGGGGGGAGACCCAGTACTTC; CDR3: CASSVDSGRGETQYF
J: TRBJ2-7; D: TRBD2; size: .; V: TRBV27; DNA: TGTGCCAGCAGTTTGGGCTATGGGGCTAGCGGGGGGCGGGCCTACGAGCAGTACTTC; CDR3: CASSLGYGASGGRAYEQYF
J: TRBJ1-3; D: .; size: .; V: TRBV30; DNA: TGTGCCTGGAGTGTGCGCGGCGGCAGAATCTCTGGAAACACCATATATTTT; CDR3: CAWSVRGGRISGNTIYF
J: TRBJ2-1; D: TRBD2; size: .; V: TRBV7-2; DNA: TGTGCCAGCAGAACCACTAGCGGGGGTGGTAATGAGCAGTTCTTC; CDR3: CASRTTSGGGNEQFF
J: TRBJ1-2; D: TRBD1; size: .; V: TRBV6-5; DNA: TGTGCCAGCAGGATGGACAGGCGCTATGGCTACACCTTC; CDR3: CASRMDRRYGYTF
J: TRBJ1-2; D: .; size: few; V: TRBV6-6; DNA: TGTGCCAGCAGTCATACGGGGGGCTACACCTTC; CDR3: CASSHTGGYTF
J: TRBJ1-6; D: .; size: medium-sized; V: TRBV18; DNA: TGTGCCAGCTCACCACGGGACGCTGGGAATTCACCCCTCCACTTT; CDR3: CASSPRDAGNSPLHF
J: TRBJ1-2; D: .; size: .; V: TRBV19; DNA: TGTGCCAGTAGTATAGCGAGCGGACGGTATGGCTACACCTTC; CDR3: CASSIASGRYGYTF
J: TRBJ2-2; D: TRBD1; size: few; V: TRBV4-3; DNA: TGCGCCAGCAGCCAATCGGGACAGGCGATCACCGGGGAGCTGTTTTTT; CDR3: CASSQSGQAITGELFF
J: TRBJ2-3; D: .; size: few; V: TRBV18; DNA: TGTGCCAGCTCACCGACAGGACACACAGATACGCAGTATTTT; CDR3: CASSPTGHTDTQYF
J: TRBJ1-1; D: .; size: .; V: TRBV5-8; DNA: TGTGCCAGCAGCCCGAATACTGAAGCTTTCTTT; CDR3: CASSPNTEAFF
J: TRBJ2-7; D: TRBD2; size: .; V: TRBV4-2; DNA: TGTGCCAGCAGCCACGGGAGGGGGGGGACCTCCTACGAGCAGTACTTC; CDR3: CASSHGRGGTSYEQYF
J: TRBJ1-1; D: TRBD1; size: .; V: TRBV6-5; DNA: TGTGCCAGCAGTTCCAGGACAGGGGGGGGCACTGAAGCTTTCTTT; CDR3: CASSSRTGGGTEAFF
J: TRBJ1-1; D: TRBD1; size: .; V: TRBV6-5; DNA: TGTGCCAGCAGTTACCAGGGACAGGGGGCAAAAGCTTTCTTT; CDR3: CASSYQGQGAKAFF
J: TRBJ2-7; D: .; size: .; V: TRBV28; DNA: TGTGCCAGCAGTTTACCGGGGCAGAAAGGGGGTCTCGACTACGAGCAGTACTTC; CDR3: CASSLPGQKGGLDYEQYF
J: TRBJ2-6; D: TRBD1; size: few; V: TRBV7-9; DNA: TGTGCCAGCAGCTTCCCGGGACAGTCACCCTCTGGGGCCAACGTCCTGACTTTC; CDR3: CASSFPGQSPSGANVLTF